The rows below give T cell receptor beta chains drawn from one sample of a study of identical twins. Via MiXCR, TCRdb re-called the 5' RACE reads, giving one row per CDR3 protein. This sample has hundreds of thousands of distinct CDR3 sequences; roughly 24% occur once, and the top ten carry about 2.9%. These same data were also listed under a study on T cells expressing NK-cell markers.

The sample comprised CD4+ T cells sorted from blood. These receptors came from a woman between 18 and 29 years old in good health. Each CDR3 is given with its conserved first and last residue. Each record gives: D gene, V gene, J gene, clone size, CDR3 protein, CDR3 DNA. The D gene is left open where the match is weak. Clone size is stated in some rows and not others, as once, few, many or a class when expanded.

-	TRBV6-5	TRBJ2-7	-	CASSYFPGARYEQYF	TGTGCCAGCAGTTACTTCCCGGGGGCGAGGTACGAGCAGTACTTC
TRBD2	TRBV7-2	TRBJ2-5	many	CASSLGASGGQETQYF	TGTGCCAGCAGCTTAGGTGCTAGCGGGGGACAAGAGACCCAGTACTTC
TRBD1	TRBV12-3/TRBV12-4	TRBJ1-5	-	CASSFGGQGTYQPQHF	TGTGCCAGCAGTTTTGGGGGACAGGGAACCTATCAGCCCCAGCATTTT
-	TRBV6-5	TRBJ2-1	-	CATVTGLNEQFF	TGTGCCACCGTGACGGGTCTCAATGAGCAGTTCTTC
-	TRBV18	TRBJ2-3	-	CASSSLEGPQYF	TGTGCCAGCTCCTCACTAGAGGGGCCGCAGTATTTT
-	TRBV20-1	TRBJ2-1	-	CSAPPDSHNEQFF	TGCAGTGCCCCGCCAGACAGCCACAATGAGCAGTTCTTC
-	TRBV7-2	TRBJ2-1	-	CASSPRRSSYNEQFF	TGTGCCAGCAGCCCTCGGAGAAGCTCCTACAATGAGCAGTTCTTC
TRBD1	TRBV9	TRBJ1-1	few	CASSVSGGNTEAFF	TGTGCCAGCAGCGTTTCAGGGGGGAACACTGAAGCTTTCTTT
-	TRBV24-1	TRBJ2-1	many	CATSESNNEQFF	TGTGCCACCAGTGAGAGTAACAATGAGCAGTTCTTC
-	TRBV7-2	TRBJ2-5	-	CASSFRPDSAETQYF	TGTGCCAGCAGCTTTAGGCCGGACAGTGCAGAGACCCAGTACTTC
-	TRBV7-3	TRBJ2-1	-	CASSSTPNGYNEQFF	TGTGCCAGCAGCTCCACCCCAAACGGATACAATGAGCAGTTCTTC
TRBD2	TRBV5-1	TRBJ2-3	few	CASSPRGGAADTQYF	TGCGCCAGCAGCCCGCGGGGGGGGGCAGCAGATACGCAGTATTTT
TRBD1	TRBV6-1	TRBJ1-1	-	CASSSGTERREAFF	TGTGCCAGCAGCTCCGGGACAGAAAGGAGAGAAGCTTTCTTT
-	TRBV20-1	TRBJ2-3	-	CSAQHGGADTQYF	TGCAGTGCCCAACATGGTGGGGCAGATACGCAGTATTTT
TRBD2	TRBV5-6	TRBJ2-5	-	CASSLVRASGTNNYF	TGTGCCAGCAGCTTGGTCAGGGCTAGCGGAACAAATAATTACTTC
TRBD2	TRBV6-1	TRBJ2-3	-	CASSTHGSSGSRSDTQYF	TGTGCCAGCAGTACGCACGGCTCTAGCGGGAGTAGGTCAGATACGCAGTATTTT
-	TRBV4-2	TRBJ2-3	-	CASSQDAGGRPDTQYF	TGTGCCAGCAGCCAAGATGCTGGGGGACGGCCAGATACGCAGTATTTT
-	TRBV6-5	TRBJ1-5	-	CASSYSYNQPQHF	TGTGCCAGCAGTTACAGCTATAATCAGCCCCAGCATTTT
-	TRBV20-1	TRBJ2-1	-	CSAREGEPRFNEQFF	TGCAGTGCTAGAGAAGGAGAACCGAGATTCAATGAGCAGTTCTTC
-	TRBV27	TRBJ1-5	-	CASSFSGRKEQPQHF	TGTGCCAGCAGTTTCTCGGGACGAAAGGAACAGCCCCAGCATTTT
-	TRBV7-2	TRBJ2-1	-	CASSLVGGGGEQFF	TGTGCCAGCAGCTTAGTAGGGGGAGGTGGTGAGCAGTTCTTC
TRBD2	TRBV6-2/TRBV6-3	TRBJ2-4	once	CASSYSEGWSGRAKNIQYF	TGTGCCAGCAGTTACTCAGAAGGGTGGAGCGGGAGGGCCAAAAACATTCAGTACTTC
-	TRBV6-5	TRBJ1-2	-	CASSYSPGSYGYTF	TGTGCCAGCAGTTACTCGCCGGGTTCCTATGGCTACACCTTC
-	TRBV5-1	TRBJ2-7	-	CASSPGLDRSSYEQYF	TGCGCCAGCAGCCCGGGTCTCGACAGGAGCTCCTACGAGCAGTACTTC
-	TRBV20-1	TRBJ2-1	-	CSASAGTRQRNEQFF	TGCAGTGCGTCGGCCGGGACACGCCAAAGGAATGAGCAGTTCTTC
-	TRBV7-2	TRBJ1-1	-	CASSPRAGTEAFF	TGTGCCAGCAGCCCCCGAGCGGGGACTGAAGCTTTCTTT
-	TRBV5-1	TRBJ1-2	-	CASSLVGDRGYTF	TGCGCCAGCAGCTTGGTCGGGGACCGTGGCTACACCTTC
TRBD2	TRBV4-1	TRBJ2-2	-	CASSSGRQGRGELFF	TGCGCCAGCAGCTCCGGGAGGCAGGGAAGAGGGGAGCTGTTTTTT
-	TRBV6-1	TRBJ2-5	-	CASSTGSQETQYF	TGTGCCAGCAGTACAGGTTCCCAAGAGACCCAGTACTTC
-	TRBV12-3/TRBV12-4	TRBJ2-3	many	CASSLRGADTQYF	TGTGCCAGCAGCCTAAGGGGGGCAGATACGCAGTATTTT
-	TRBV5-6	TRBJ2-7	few	CASSYRVAYEQYF	TGTGCCAGCAGCTACAGGGTAGCCTACGAGCAGTACTTC
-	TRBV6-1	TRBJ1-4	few	CASRGRPGEKLFF	TGTGCCAGCAGGGGCCGTCCTGGGGAAAAACTGTTTTTT
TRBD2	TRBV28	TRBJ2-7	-	CASSKTSGTYEQYF	TGTGCCAGCAGTAAGACTAGCGGCACCTACGAGCAGTACTTC
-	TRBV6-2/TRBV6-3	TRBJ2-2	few	CASSYSTDRLGELFF	TGTGCCAGCAGTTACTCGACTGACCGTCTCGGGGAGCTGTTTTTT
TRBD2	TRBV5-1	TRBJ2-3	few	CASSLESASGRVTDTQYF	TGCGCCAGCAGCTTGGAATCCGCTAGCGGGAGGGTCACAGATACGCAGTATTTT
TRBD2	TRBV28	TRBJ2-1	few	CASSPSGRANEQFF	TGTGCCAGCAGTCCGAGCGGGAGGGCCAATGAGCAGTTCTTC
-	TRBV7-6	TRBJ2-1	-	CASTTGRPGNEQFF	TGTGCCAGCACGACGGGGAGGCCGGGTAATGAGCAGTTCTTC
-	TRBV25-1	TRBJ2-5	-	CASSDPTGRGETQYF	TGTGCCAGCAGTGACCCGACAGGGCGGGGGGAGACCCAGTACTTC
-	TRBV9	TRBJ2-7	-	CASSTQGTYEQYF	TGTGCCAGCAGCACCCAGGGGACCTACGAGCAGTACTTC
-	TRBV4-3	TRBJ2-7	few	CASSQTPGLRYEQYF	TGCGCCAGCAGCCAAACCCCGGGACTTCGCTACGAGCAGTACTTC
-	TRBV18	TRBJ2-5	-	CASSPVHRGETQYF	TGTGCCAGCTCACCCGTACACCGGGGGGAGACCCAGTACTTC
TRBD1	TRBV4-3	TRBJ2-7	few	CASSQRRQGGFSYEQYF	TGCGCCAGCAGCCAGCGTCGACAGGGGGGTTTCTCCTACGAGCAGTACTTC
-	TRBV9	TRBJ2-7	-	CASSVDDYSYEQYF	TGTGCCAGCAGCGTAGACGACTACTCCTACGAGCAGTACTTC
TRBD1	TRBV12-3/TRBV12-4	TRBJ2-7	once	CASSQTGLPYEQYF	TGTGCCAGCAGTCAGACAGGGCTTCCGTACGAGCAGTACTTC
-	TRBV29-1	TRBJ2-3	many	CSVVRGSDTQYF	TGCAGCGTTGTTCGGGGGTCGGATACGCAGTATTTT